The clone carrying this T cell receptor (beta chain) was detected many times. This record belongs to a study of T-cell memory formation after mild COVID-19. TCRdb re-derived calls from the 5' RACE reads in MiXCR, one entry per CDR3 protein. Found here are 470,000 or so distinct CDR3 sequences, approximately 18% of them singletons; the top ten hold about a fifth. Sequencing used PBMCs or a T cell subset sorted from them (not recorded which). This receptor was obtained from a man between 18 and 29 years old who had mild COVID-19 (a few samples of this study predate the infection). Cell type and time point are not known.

The CDR3 nucleotides read TGTGCCAGCAGCTCAACAGGTCACACCGGGGAGCTGTTTTTT. It specifies CASSSTGHTGELFF. V gene TRBV7-2 combines with J gene TRBJ2-2; D perhaps matches TRBD1 (5 bases). Germline V CDR1 and CDR2: SGHTA, FQGNSA. The CDR3 has 14 amino acids. V was cut by 4 bases and J by 3 bases, with 9 bases left in between.